A selection of T cell receptor beta chains follows, all from one sample in a study of regulatory T cells in long-lasting Graves disease. TCRdb re-derived calls from the multiplex PCR reads in MiXCR, one entry per CDR3 protein. The sample records around 340,000 distinct CDR3 sequences, about 19% being singletons. The specimen comprised peripheral blood mononuclear cells (PBMCs), sampled when the disease was refractory, from a patient treated with antithyroid drugs. These receptors were obtained from a female donor with Graves disease. CDR3s include the opening cysteine and the closing phenylalanine or tryptophan. A D gene is named only where the DNA matches it firmly. Rows give clone size only sometimes, using once, few, many, or a class for an expanded clone.

clone size: many; J gene: TRBJ1-1; V gene: TRBV27; D gene: .; CDR3 DNA: TGTGCCAGCAGTAACCGTGAGAGGGGGGAAGCTTTCTTT; CDR3 protein: CASSNRERGEAFF
clone size: .; J gene: TRBJ2-2; V gene: TRBV4-3; D gene: .; CDR3 DNA: TGCGCCAGCAGCCAAAGGGCCCCGACAACAACCGGGGAGCTGTTTTTT; CDR3 protein: CASSQRAPTTTGELFF
clone size: many; J gene: TRBJ1-1; V gene: TRBV29-1; D gene: .; CDR3 DNA: TGCAGCGTAATACAGGTCCGGGGCACTGAAGCTTTCTTT; CDR3 protein: CSVIQVRGTEAFF
clone size: .; J gene: TRBJ1-4; V gene: TRBV7-8; D gene: .; CDR3 DNA: TGTGCCAGCAGCTTATCCCAGGGAACAAGGGAGGAAAAACTGTTTTTT; CDR3 protein: CASSLSQGTREEKLFF
clone size: many; J gene: TRBJ2-7; V gene: TRBV12-3/TRBV12-4; D gene: .; CDR3 DNA: TGTGCCAGCTCCTACACGGACACTTTCTCCTACGAGCAGTACTTC; CDR3 protein: CASSYTDTFSYEQYF
clone size: few; J gene: TRBJ1-1; V gene: TRBV28; D gene: .; CDR3 DNA: TGTGCCAGCAGTTTGGGGGGCCGATTGTTCACTGAAGCTTTCTTT; CDR3 protein: CASSLGGRLFTEAFF
clone size: many; J gene: TRBJ2-7; V gene: TRBV7-2; D gene: TRBD1; CDR3 DNA: TGTGCCAGCAGCCCCTACGGGACAGGGTCCTACGAGCAGTACTTC; CDR3 protein: CASSPYGTGSYEQYF
clone size: many; J gene: TRBJ1-2; V gene: TRBV28; D gene: TRBD1; CDR3 DNA: TGTGCCAGCAGGTCAGACAGGGGGATCGATGGCTACACCTTC; CDR3 protein: CASRSDRGIDGYTF
clone size: .; J gene: TRBJ2-2; V gene: TRBV18; D gene: TRBD2; CDR3 DNA: TGTGCCAGCTCACCACGACTAGCGGGAGCCACCGGGGAGCTGTTTTTT; CDR3 protein: CASSPRLAGATGELFF
clone size: .; J gene: TRBJ2-1; V gene: TRBV12-3/TRBV12-4; D gene: TRBD2; CDR3 DNA: TGTGCCAGCAGTGCGGGGGGAGCGAATGAGCAGTTCTTC; CDR3 protein: CASSAGGANEQFF
clone size: many; J gene: TRBJ2-7; V gene: TRBV11-2; D gene: .; CDR3 DNA: TGTGCCAGCAGTTCGTGGAACCACGAGCAGTACTTC; CDR3 protein: CASSSWNHEQYF
clone size: few; J gene: TRBJ1-5; V gene: TRBV10-2; D gene: .; CDR3 DNA: TGCGCCAGCACCTCTATCCTACCTTCGGAGCCCCAGCATTTT; CDR3 protein: CASTSILPSEPQHF
clone size: .; J gene: TRBJ1-5; V gene: TRBV6-1; D gene: TRBD1; CDR3 DNA: TGTGCCAGCAGTCCCTCGGGACAGGGGGCTCGTCTGGCCCAGCATTTT; CDR3 protein: CASSPSGQGARLAQHF
clone size: many; J gene: TRBJ1-5; V gene: TRBV27; D gene: TRBD1; CDR3 DNA: TGTGCCAGCAGTCTTGACAGGGGTAGTCAGCCCCAGCATTTT; CDR3 protein: CASSLDRGSQPQHF